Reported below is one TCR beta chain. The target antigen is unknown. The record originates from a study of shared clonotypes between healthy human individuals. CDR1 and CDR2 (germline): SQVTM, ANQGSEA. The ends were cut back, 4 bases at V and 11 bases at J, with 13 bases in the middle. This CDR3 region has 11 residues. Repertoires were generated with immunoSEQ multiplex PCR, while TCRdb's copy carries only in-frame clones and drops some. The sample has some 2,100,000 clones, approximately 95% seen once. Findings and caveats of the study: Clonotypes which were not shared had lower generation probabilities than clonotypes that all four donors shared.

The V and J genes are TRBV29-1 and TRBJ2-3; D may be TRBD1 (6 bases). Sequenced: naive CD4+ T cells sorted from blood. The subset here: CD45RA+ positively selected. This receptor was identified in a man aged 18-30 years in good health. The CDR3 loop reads CSVVGTTKQYF. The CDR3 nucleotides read TGCAGCGTTGTCGGGACAACGAAGCAGTATTTT.